This T cell receptor beta chain stems from a study of T cells after yellow fever vaccination. Whole-study findings and limits: A secondary response was less intense yet reached its peak sooner, at day 5 versus 15. Once the booster was given, most primary-vaccination clones reappeared, at about 95% for CD4 and roughly 90% for CD8.

This clonotype was seen many times. Its antigen is unknown. The study made its TCR cDNA through 5'RACE template switching. That step introduced a universal primer site along with UMIs. Via MiXCR, TCRdb re-called the 5' RACE reads, giving one row per CDR3 protein. The sample has approximately 180,000 distinct CDR3 sequences; 5.5% to 8% are singletons. Trimming took 2 bases from V and 7 from J, leaving 13 bases between them. The CDR3 is made up of 14 amino acids. CDR1 and CDR2 (germline): SGHDT, YYEEEE. This material consisted of CD4+ T cells sorted from PBMCs, taken on the day of the first yellow fever vaccination. The receptor was isolated from a man aged 18 to 29 who received the YFV17D yellow fever vaccine. The rearrangement joins TRBV5-6 to TRBJ1-5; a weak D match, TRBD1 (5 bases). In nucleotides, the CDR3 is TGTGCCAGCAGCTTCTGGCAGGGAAGGCAGCCCCAGCATTTT. As protein: CASSFWQGRQPQHF.